What follows describes a single T cell receptor (beta chain). This clonotype was observed many times. Its antigen is currently not known. Base qualities are not provided; no much larger clone lies one nucleotide away. Library generation was performed with 5' RACE. The listed sequencing device is NextSeq 500. The TCR library protocol attached unique molecular identifiers to individual cDNA molecules to correct for sequencing error and PCR bias. TCR alpha and beta chains were both sequenced, and the abundances of alpha and beta sequences in each sample were closely correlated with each other. In the source study's methods: Decombinator V4 was used to annotate the V gene, J gene and CDR3 of the TCR sequences. Expanded TCRs were defined as changing significantly between any two time points under a Poisson model with p below 0.0001. TCR abundances were normalised to the total number of TCRs sequenced per sample and were expressed as counts per million. MAIT TCRs were defined by TRAV1-2 paired with TRAJ12, TRAJ20 or TRAJ33, and iNKT TCRs by TRAV10 paired with TRAJ18. VDJdb, accessed on 1 November 2021, was searched for TCRs annotated for CMV, EBV and SARS-CoV-2, and TCRs annotated for more than one antigen were excluded. TCRdb redid the processing of the public reads, applying fastp at Q25 and MiXCR, and retained in-frame beta chains. Entries are consolidated by CDR3 protein sequence, retaining the most common genes and DNA. For this entry, the V and J calls and clone size follow TCRdb and not the study's own pipeline. Here the sample has 55,000 to 65,000 distinct CDR3 sequences; just under 9% occur a single time. Under 20% of the sample belongs to the ten largest clones.

V and J are truncated by 6 bases and 7 bases respectively, leaving an intervening sequence of 15 bases. The CDR3 starts with the cysteine, ends with the phenylalanine, and has 13 residues. The only DNA kept is the CDR3, 39 bases in frame from the first base. Set within a cohort of healthcare workers in London, UK, this nested case-control study involved weekly PCR testing of nasopharyngeal swabs along with blood sampling. Between 23 and 31 March 2020, the week of the UK lockdown, healthcare workers were enrolled and then followed up weekly for as long as 16 weeks. The data derive from a study of early T cells in non-severe SARS-CoV-2 infection (dated by TCRdb to the early 2020s). Regarding the study in general: TCR sequencing used bulk RNA from unsorted whole blood, so alpha and beta chains could not be paired.

Study-level results and caveats: VDJdb matching was skewed toward anti-spike CD8 responses and likely underestimated virus-specific expansions by missing private and CD4 specificities.

Sequences were obtained from whole blood. This receptor was obtained from an adult who was a healthcare worker with PCR-confirmed SARS-CoV-2 infection or an uninfected control (not recorded which). The V gene is TRBV12-3 or TRBV12-4 and the J gene is TRBJ1-1; the D gene remains uncertain. CDR3 loop: CASRIGRYREAFF. The nucleotide sequence reads as follows: TGTGCCAGCAGAATAGGGCGGTACCGTGAAGCTTTCTTT.